The 14 T cell receptor beta chains listed next were all sequenced from one sample in a study of T cells expressing NK-cell markers (dated by TCRdb to 2020 to 2022). The library was prepared using 5' RACE. Sequencing took place on an Illumina HiSeq 2000. Following TCRdb reprocessing, every CDR3 protein sequence forms one entry, and DNA is not provided. The table held for this sample gives 200,000 to 300,000 distinct CDR3 sequences. The top ten clones comprise 0.39% of the sample. Input material: blood T cells: a sorted CD56 or NKG2C T cell subset, CD4+ or CD8+ T cells, or bulk PBMC T cells (not recorded which). Receptors originate from a man aged 18 to 29 in good health. Donor details come from another sample of the same person, matched by shared clones.

V is TRBV7-6 and J is TRBJ2-2; as DNA is missing, the TRBD1 call by TCRdb cannot be tested. The germline CDR1 and CDR2 sequences are SGHVS and FNYEAQ. CDR3 length: 16 amino acids. CDR3 residues: CASSSLADRATGELFF.

The chain combines TRBV30 with TRBJ1-2. In germline, CDR1 is GTSNPN, CDR2 SVGIG (reference sequence). The CDR3 has 13 amino acids. CDR3 region: CAWRASLNYGYTF. Looking up the rest from reference TRBV30 and TRBJ1-2 gives the full variable domain: SQTIHQWPATLVQPVGSPLSLECTVEGTSNPNLYWYRQAAGRGLQLLFYSVGIGQISSEVPQNLSASRPQDRQFILSSKKLLLSDSGFYLCAWRASLNYGYTFGSGTRLTVV.

This chain joins TRBV5-1 and TRBJ1-2; TCRdb's D gene call, TRBD1, goes unchecked for lack of DNA. There are 15 residues in the CDR3. The germline gives CDR1 SGHRS, CDR2 YFSETQ. This CDR3 is CASSPYVGTGEGYTF.

This chain joins TRBV5-6 and TRBJ2-5; the D call from TCRdb, TRBD2, cannot be confirmed without DNA. CDR3 length: 14 amino acids. The germline gives CDR1 SGHDT, CDR2 YYEEEE. CDR3 residues: CASSRGGLGETQYF.

The chain joins TRBV24-1 to TRBJ2-1; TCRdb picks TRBD2, but there is no DNA to check that call. Germline V gene data show CDR1 as KGHDR and CDR2 as SFDVKD. This CDR3 contains 15 residues. This CDR3 reads CATSDLGLDGNEQFF.

The rearrangement uses TRBV28 and TRBJ2-1; there is no DNA to check the TCRdb D call of TRBD1. CDR1 MDHEN and CDR2 SYDVKM come from the germline V gene. The CDR3 length is 14 residues. The CDR3 sequence: CASSPRTVYNEQFF.

The chain has TRBV18 and TRBJ1-1; TCRdb picks TRBD1, but there is no DNA to check that call. CDR1 KGHSH and CDR2 LQKENI come from the germline V gene. The CDR3 loop spans 13 amino acids. The CDR3 here is CASSQGGNSEAFF. Together with reference TRBV18 and TRBJ1-1, the CDR3 gives the full variable domain: NAGVMQNPRHLVRRRGQEARLRCSPMKGHSHVYWYRQLPEEGLKFMVYLQKENIIDESGMPKERFSAEFPKEGPSILRIQQVVRGDSAAYFCASSQGGNSEAFFGQGTRLTVV.

The chain is built from TRBV20-1 and TRBJ2-1; the D call of TRBD1 rests on TCRdb alone, since no DNA is present to check it. This CDR3 region has 15 residues. The germline V gene encodes CDR1 DFQATT and CDR2 SNEGSKA (reference sequence). CDR3 sequence: CSASIGTGKFTEQFF.

This sequence joins TRBV5-5 and TRBJ2-3; TCRdb picks TRBD1, but there is no DNA to check that call. This CDR3 contains 17 residues. Germline V gives CDR1 SGHKS, CDR2 YYEKEE (reference sequence). CDR3 sequence reads: CASSLGVGQGAADTQYF. Drawing the rest from reference TRBV5-5 and TRBJ2-3, the complete variable domain is DAGVTQSPTHLIKTRGQQVTLRCSPISGHKSVSWYQQVLGQGPQFIFQYYEKEERGRGNFPDRFSARQFPNYSSELNVNALLLGDSALYLCASSLGVGQGAADTQYFGPGTRLTVL.

The J gene is TRBJ2-2, the V gene TRBV7-8. The CDR3 loop spans 16 amino acids. Germline assignment: CDR1 SGHVS and CDR2 FQNEAQ. The CDR3 loop reads CASSLEATGNTGELFF. Looking up the rest from reference TRBV7-8 and TRBJ2-2 gives the full variable domain: GAGVSQSPRYKVAKRGQDVALRCDPISGHVSLFWYQQALGQGPEFLTYFQNEAQLDKSGLPSDRFFAERPEGSVSTLKIQRTQQEDSAVYLCASSLEATGNTGELFFGEGSRLTVL.

The V and J genes are TRBV18 and TRBJ1-6. This CDR3 spans 15 amino acids. Germline loops: CDR1 KGHSH, CDR2 LQKENI. CDR3 loop: CASSPQGVGNSPLHF.

The gene calls are TRBV12-3 or TRBV12-4 and TRBJ2-7. This CDR3 is 14 amino acids long. Here the CDR3 reads CASSSSFRGYEQYF.

The CDR3 protein is CATSGDSHSGANVLTF. V is TRBV24-1 and J is TRBJ2-6; TCRdb reports TRBD1, a call that lacks DNA to check it against. Germline-derived CDR1 and CDR2 are KGHDR and SFDVKD. This CDR3 region has 16 residues.

The gene calls are TRBV20-1 and TRBJ1-1; as DNA is missing, the TRBD1 call by TCRdb cannot be tested. Germline-derived CDR1 and CDR2 are DFQATT and SNEGSKA (reference sequence). CDR3 size: 15 residues. The CDR3 reads CSASRGKGFNTEAFF.